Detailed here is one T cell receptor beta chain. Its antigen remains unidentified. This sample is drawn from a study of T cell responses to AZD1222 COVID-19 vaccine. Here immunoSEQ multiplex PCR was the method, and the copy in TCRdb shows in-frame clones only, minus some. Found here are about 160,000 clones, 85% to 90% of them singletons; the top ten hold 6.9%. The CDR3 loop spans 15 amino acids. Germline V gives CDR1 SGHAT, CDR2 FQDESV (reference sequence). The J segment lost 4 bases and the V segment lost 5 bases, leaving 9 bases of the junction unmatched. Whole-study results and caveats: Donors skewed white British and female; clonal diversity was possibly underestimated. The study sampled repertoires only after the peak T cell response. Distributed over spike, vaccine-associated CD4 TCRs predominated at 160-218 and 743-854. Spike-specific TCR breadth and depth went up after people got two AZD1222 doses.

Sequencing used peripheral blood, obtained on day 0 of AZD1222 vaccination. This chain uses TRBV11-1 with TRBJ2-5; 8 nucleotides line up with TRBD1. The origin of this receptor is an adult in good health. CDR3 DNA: TGTGCCAGCAGCCCTACCTGGACAGGGCGAGAGACCCAGTACTTC. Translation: CASSPTWTGRETQYF.